This T cell receptor (beta chain) was obtained from a study of T cells in women clearing cervical HPV infection. Study as a whole: Cases: HPV16-related CIN3 or worse on histology, 2 invasive cancers. Case blood drawn at lesion detection; control blood after infection cleared.

MY09/MY11 PCR detected cervical HPV DNA; dot-blot assigned genotypes. Trimming took off 5 bases at V and 4 bases at J, with 14 bases between the two ends. CDR1 is DFQATT, CDR2 SNEGSKA, per germline (reference sequence). The CDR3 spans 13 residues. Produced via immunoSEQ multiplex PCR; TCRdb's table is partial and in-frame only. This table lists about 35,000 clones. A word on this clone: The read stops 3 residues short of the end of the CDR3; the missing end is completed from the germline J gene.

Sequencing input: blood buffy coat. This sequence was found in a woman between 18 and 70 years old with a cervical HPV16 infection that either progressed to CIN3+ or cleared (not recorded which). The J gene is TRBJ1-2, the V gene TRBV20-1, with D perhaps matching TRBD1 (6 bases). CDR3 loop: CSAWLGDTYGYTF. Partial CDR3 DNA: TGCAGTGCTTGGCTGGGGGACACCTATGGC.